The 27 T cell receptor beta chains presented below share a single source sample, sequenced in a study of shared clonotypes between healthy human individuals (dated by TCRdb to the early 2020s). Receptor amplification or capture employed the immunoSEQ multiplex PCR assay. TCRdb took this table from immuneACCESS and kept in-frame rearrangements with V and J called. Such tables lack part of the clones; where checked against another copy, unresolved V genes explain under half of the gap, and the rest is unexplained. The table for this sample lists over a million clones; about four fifths of them were counted only once. Of the sample, 0.6% to 0.75% falls within the top ten clones. Input material: memory CD4+ T cells from PBMCs. Taken with the paper, the label for cell subset or site translates to: CD45RA-negative fraction. These receptors all come from a man aged 18 to 35 in good health. Some clones in this sample may be carry-over from other donors' samples.

The rearrangement uses TRBV2 and TRBJ2-2; possibly TRBD1 or TRBD2 for D (5 bases each). CDR3 length equals 18 residues. With 0 bases removed from V and 4 bases from J, the gap between germline ends came to 18 bases. CDR1 SNHLY and CDR2 FYNNEI come from the germline V gene. CDR3 protein: CASSEALGTGRGTGELFF. CDR3 sequence (DNA): TGTGCCAGCAGTGAAGCGCTTGGGACGGGAAGGGGCACCGGGGAGCTGTTTTTT.

As DNA, the CDR3 is TGCGCCAGCAGTCCTACTGCGGTGTACAATGAGCAGTTCTTC. Residues: CASSPTAVYNEQFF. The V call is TRBV4-1, the J call TRBJ2-1, with D unresolved. The ends were cut back, 6 bases at V and 4 bases at J, with 13 bases in the middle. CDR3 length: 14 amino acids. Germline-derived CDR1 and CDR2 are MGHRA and YSYEKL.

As concerns this clone: At one end the junction does not follow the germline gene, possibly because of a read error. The chain combines TRBV7-9 with TRBJ1-1; D remains ambiguous. CDR1 and CDR2 from the germline V gene are SEHNR and FQNEAQ (reference sequence). This CDR3 has 16 amino acids. The CDR3 bases are TGTGCCAGCAGCTTAGCACCGGCCCTCGTGAGATTGGTCGAATCGTTT. It codes for CASSLAPALVRLVESF.

V usage is TRBV6-1 and J usage is TRBJ1-2; TRBD1 might be the D (5 bases). From germline, CDR1 is MNHNS and CDR2 SASEGT. V gave up 1 base and J gave up 8 bases, with 14 bases separating them. This CDR3 is 14 amino acids long. Here the CDR3 DNA reads TGTGCCAGCAGTGAAGTTTGGCAGGGTCAAGGCTACACCTTC. Protein sequence: CASSEVWQGQGYTF.

The rearrangement links TRBV2 to TRBJ2-7; 7 bases are a match to TRBD1. The CDR3 length is 13 residues. Trimming took 7 bases from V and 7 from J; bases not matched to a gene: 10. CDR1 SNHLY and CDR2 FYNNEI come from the germline V gene. CDR3 sequence (DNA): TGTGCCAGCAAAAACACAGGGGTTTGGGAGCAGTACTTC. Encoded protein: CASKNTGVWEQYF.

The V gene is TRBV28, the J gene TRBJ1-2; D not certain. Per germline, CDR1 MDHEN and CDR2 SYDVKM. The CDR3 spans 15 residues. V shed 7 bases and J shed 3 bases, with 18 bases lying between them. The DNA of the CDR3 is TGTGCCAGCACACTGCAAAGGGAGATTTACTATGGCTACACCTTC. This translates into CASTLQREIYYGYTF.

This clone came up a few times. The chain has TRBV5-5 and TRBJ1-1; D perhaps matches TRBD1 (6 bases). The V gene's germline CDR1 is SGHKS and CDR2 YYEKEE (reference sequence). Deletions cut 2 bases from V and 0 bases from J, with 11 bases between. The CDR3 is 15 amino acids. The CDR3 here is CASSFLTGMNTEAFF. CDR3 DNA: TGTGCCAGCAGCTTTTTAACAGGGATGAACACTGAAGCTTTCTTT.

V usage is TRBV5-5 and J usage is TRBJ1-5; D is undetermined. Germline V CDR1 and CDR2: SGHKS, YYEKEE (reference sequence). The CDR3 length is 16 residues. Between the trimmed V and J ends, which lost 0 bases and 2 bases, there was a span of 12 bases. The CDR3 loop is CASSLGLGLGNQPQHF. The CDR3, as DNA: TGTGCCAGCAGCTTGGGGCTGGGTTTGGGCAATCAGCCCCAGCATTTT.

The J gene is TRBJ2-7, the V gene TRBV28, with 7 nucleotides matching TRBD1. Germline CDR1 and CDR2: MDHEN and SYDVKM. The CDR3 spans 14 residues. J was trimmed by 2 bases and V by 7 bases; bases with no gene match: 8. CDR3 DNA sequence: TGTGCCAGCAATAGGGGGACAGCGACCTACGAGCAGTACTTC. Encoded protein: CASNRGTATYEQYF. Supplemented by reference TRBV28 and TRBJ2-7, the full variable domain reads DVKVTQSSRYLVKRTGEKVFLECVQDMDHENMFWYRQDPGLGLRLIYFSYDVKMKEKGDIPEGYSVSREKKERFSLILESASTNQTSMYLCASNRGTATYEQYFGPGTRLTVT.

The chain has TRBV5-1 and TRBJ2-1; 7 bases line up with TRBD2. The CDR3 is 14 amino acids. Germline values: CDR1 SGHRS, CDR2 YFSETQ. The J segment lost 6 bases and the V segment lost 4 bases, leaving 7 bases of the junction unmatched. CDR3 nucleotide sequence: TGCGCCAGCAGCGGGACCGGGGGGAGCAATGAGCAGTTCTTC. It encodes CASSGTGGSNEQFF.

This chain uses TRBV4-1 with TRBJ1-3, with a tentative D call TRBD1 (5 bases). Trimming removed 2 bases at V and 1 base at J, with 12 bases between. Germline CDR1 and CDR2: MGHRA and YSYEKL. CDR3 length equals 16 residues. CDR3 DNA: TGCGCCAGCAGCCAATGGGGAAGGGGTTCTGGAAACACCATATATTTT. The encoded protein is CASSQWGRGSGNTIYF.

This chain links TRBV6-6 with TRBJ1-1, with a weak D call TRBD1 (6 bases). Deletions cut 10 bases from V and 0 bases from J, with 15 bases between. The CDR3 sequence is 14 residues long. Per germline, CDR1 MNHNY and CDR2 SVGAGI (reference sequence). The CDR3 loop is CATLRGVMNTEAFF. CDR3 in DNA: TGTGCCACCCTGAGGGGGGTCATGAACACTGAAGCTTTCTTT.

The rearrangement links TRBV4-3 to TRBJ2-7, with D perhaps matching TRBD1 (6 bases). From germline, CDR1 is LGHNA and CDR2 YSLEER. The V and J ends lost 0 bases and 0 bases respectively, with 9 bases between them. The CDR3 runs to 15 residues. The chain's CDR3 is CASSQDGGTSYEQYF. As DNA, the CDR3 is TGCGCCAGCAGCCAAGATGGGGGCACCTCCTACGAGCAGTACTTC.

J is TRBJ2-1 and V is TRBV1; whether TRBD2, the table's D call, matches the DNA was not checked. TRBV1 is designated a pseudogene. This CDR3 is 17 amino acids long. CDR3 in DNA: TGCACCAGCAGCCAAGTCGACAGGACTAGCTACACTAATGAGCAGTTCTTC. Its protein product is CTSSQVDRTSYTNEQFF.

This clone was seen at least ten times. The chain recombines TRBV5-4 with TRBJ1-1; weak D call: TRBD1 (6 bases). The V end was cut by 4 bases, the J end by 0 bases, with 16 bases between. Germline V gene data show CDR1 as SGHNT and CDR2 as YYREEE (reference sequence). The CDR3 runs to 16 residues. The chain's CDR3 is CASSPQGRGMNTEAFF. CDR3 nucleotides: TGTGCCAGCAGCCCACAGGGACGGGGGATGAACACTGAAGCTTTCTTT.

This rearrangement joins TRBV6-6 to TRBJ2-3, with TRBD1 matching 10 bases. Per germline, CDR1 MNHNY and CDR2 SVGAGI (reference sequence). CDR3 length: 15 amino acids. V trimming: 6 bases; J trimming: 6 bases; junction bases outside the gene matches: 9. The CDR3 is CASSSGQGGTDTQYF. The CDR3 region has the DNA TGTGCCAGCAGCTCAGGACAGGGGGGAACCGATACGCAGTATTTT.

This clone was seen a single time. This chain connects TRBV9 to TRBJ2-3; D unclear. Trimming cost V 0 bases and J 6 bases, with 8 bases left between them. Germline V CDR1 and CDR2: SGDLS, YYNGEE. The CDR3 is 13 amino acids. DNA for the CDR3: TGTGCCAGCAGCGTAGACTCGTCGGATACGCAGTATTTT. This gives the protein CASSVDSSDTQYF. The entire variable domain, with the rest obtained from reference TRBV9 and TRBJ2-3, is as follows: DSGVTQTPKHLITATGQRVTLRCSPRSGDLSVYWYQQSLDQGLQFLIQYYNGEERAKGNILERFSAQQFPDLHSELNLSSLELGDSALYFCASSVDSSDTQYFGPGTRLTVL.

The chain combines TRBV11-2 with TRBJ2-3; D is possibly TRBD1 (6 bases). V lost 2 bases to trimming and J lost 1 base, with 13 bases between them. CDR3 length: 16 residues. Looked up from germline, CDR1 is SGHAT and CDR2 is FQNNGV. The DNA of the CDR3 is TGTGCCAGCAGCTTATCGGTCCCAGGGGGCACAGATACGCAGTATTTT. Translating it yields CASSLSVPGGTDTQYF.

V is TRBV28 and J is TRBJ2-7; a possible D gene is TRBD1 (5 bases). CDR3 length: 12 residues. Per germline, CDR1 MDHEN and CDR2 SYDVKM. V was pared by 3 bases and J by 7 bases, with 10 bases between. The CDR3 reads CASSFLGREQYF. In DNA, the CDR3 is TGTGCCAGCAGTTTTTTGGGGCGTGAGCAGTACTTC.

Regarding this clone: A far larger clone is a single base away, which makes a read error likely. The conserved closing phenylalanine or tryptophan is absent in this CDR3, likely reflecting a read error. This chain uses TRBV6-1 with TRBJ1-2; D might be TRBD1 (6 bases). Trimming pared 5 bases from V and 3 bases from J, leaving 13 bases between. This CDR3 is built from 14 residues. Germline V gene data show CDR1 as MNHNS and CDR2 as SASEGT. The CDR3: CASSQNRADYGYTL. The CDR3 DNA sequence: TGTGCCAGCAGTCAAAACAGGGCGGACTATGGCTACACCCTC.

This clone was detected ten times or more. The gene calls are TRBV7-2 and TRBJ2-2; possibly TRBD1 for D (5 bases). This CDR3 contains 15 residues. Trimming took 4 bases from V and 0 from J, leaving 9 bases between them. Germline CDR1 is SGHTA and CDR2 is FQGNSA. The CDR3 DNA follows: TGTGCCAGCAGCTATCGACAGACGAACACCGGGGAGCTGTTTTTT. It is translated as CASSYRQTNTGELFF. The full variable domain, in which reference TRBV7-2 and TRBJ2-2 provide the parts outside the CDR3, is GAGVSQSPSNKVTEKGKDVELRCDPISGHTALYWYRQSLGQGLEFLIYFQGNSAPDKSGLPSDRFSAERTGGSVSTLTIQRTQQEDSAVYLCASSYRQTNTGELFFGEGSRLTVL.

This clone was picked up a small number of times. The J gene is TRBJ2-7, the V gene TRBV18; D perhaps matches TRBD2 (7 bases). This CDR3 has 16 amino acids. Germline CDR1 reads KGHSH; CDR2 reads LQKENI. The V gene lost 4 bases and the J gene lost 2 bases, with 18 bases spanning the gap. CDR3 loop: CASSRSGAGDAYEQYF. CDR3 DNA sequence: TGTGCCAGCTCACGGAGCGGGGCAGGGGACGCCTACGAGCAGTACTTC.

V is TRBV6-1 and J is TRBJ2-5; 7 bases fit TRBD2. The V gene's germline CDR1 is MNHNS and CDR2 SASEGT. The CDR3 runs to 15 residues. V trimming: 8 bases; J trimming: 2 bases; junction bases outside the gene matches: 11. CDR3 region: CASANRGVSQETQYF. The CDR3, as DNA: TGTGCCAGCGCTAACCGGGGGGTATCACAAGAGACCCAGTACTTC.

This CDR3 reads CASSMEHSGPSPQHF. The CDR3 coding sequence is TGTGCCAGTAGTATGGAGCACAGCGGCCCTTCGCCCCAGCATTTT. The rearrangement joins TRBV19 to TRBJ1-5; D is uncertain. The V end was cut by 3 bases, the J end by 9 bases, with 18 bases between. The V gene's germline CDR1 is LNHDA and CDR2 SQIVND (reference sequence). This CDR3 is built from 15 residues.

This chain uses TRBV7-3 with TRBJ2-1, with 10 positions matching TRBD1. Germline V gives CDR1 SGHTA, CDR2 FQGTGA. With V trimmed by 0 bases and J by 8 bases, 10 bases remained unmatched. The CDR3 has 17 residues. In DNA, the CDR3 is TGTGCCAGCAGCTTAACGGGGACAGGGGATATTCTGCATGAGCAGTTCTTC. It encodes CASSLTGTGDILHEQFF. Full variable domain (missing parts from reference TRBV7-3 and TRBJ2-1): GAGVSQTPSNKVTEKGKYVELRCDPISGHTALYWYRQSLGQGPEFLIYFQGTGAADDSGLPNDRFFAVRPEGSVSTLKIQRTERGDSAVYLCASSLTGTGDILHEQFFGPGTRLTVL.

A few counts support this clone. The V call is TRBV18, the J call TRBJ2-7, with TRBD2 identical over 13 bases. The CDR3 loop spans 19 amino acids. Germline CDR1 KGHSH, CDR2 LQKENI. The V segment lost 1 base and the J segment 2 bases; nucleotides outside the gene matches: 11. CDR3 amino acids: CASSPRPTVGLAGTYEQYF. The CDR3 DNA follows: TGTGCCAGCTCACCACGTCCAACGGTGGGACTAGCGGGGACCTACGAGCAGTACTTC. The full variable domain, in which reference TRBV18 and TRBJ2-7 provide the parts outside the CDR3, is NAGVMQNPRHLVRRRGQEARLRCSPMKGHSHVYWYRQLPEEGLKFMVYLQKENIIDESGMPKERFSAEFPKEGPSILRIQQVVRGDSAAYFCASSPRPTVGLAGTYEQYFGPGTRLTVT.

V gene TRBV7-6 combines with J gene TRBJ1-1, with D unclear. The V end lost 3 bases, the J end lost 0 bases, and 11 bases lay between the germline ends. Germline V gene sequence: CDR1 SGHVS, CDR2 FNYEAQ. The CDR3 is 15 residues long. In DNA form, the CDR3 reads TGTGCCAGCAGCTTGGGAGGGCCGATGAACACTGAAGCTTTCTTT. Amino acids: CASSLGGPMNTEAFF.